The present entry profiles one T cell receptor (beta chain) with its context. Its antigen is still unknown. These data originate in a study of shared clonotypes between healthy human individuals. Study background: CD4 naive and memory got three plates each, CD8 naive two, CD8 memory one. Study conclusions and caveats: Relative to their counterparts shared across all four donors, non-shared clonotypes exhibited diminished generation probabilities.

Sorted-subset replicate PCR reactions were performed with approximately 200 ng DNA, corresponding to about 30,000 T cell genomes. The assay was immunoSEQ multiplex PCR, and TCRdb's table has in-frame clones only and misses some. The repertoire consists of about 660,000 clones, with around 72% occurring once and the leading ten covering more than 1.5%. Donors included only healthy HIV-negative adults lacking recent acute infections or vaccinations. V lost 10 bases, J lost 4 bases, and 11 bases stayed unmatched. The CDR3 covers 14 residues. From germline, CDR1 is SEHNR and CDR2 FQNEAQ (reference sequence).

This chain uses TRBV7-9 with TRBJ2-3, with 7 bases that match TRBD1. The sample taken for sequencing was memory CD4+ T cells sorted from blood. Specified subset: CD45RA-negative fraction. The origin of this receptor is a woman in her twenties or thirties in good health. The CDR3 here is CATTDNRGADTQYF. Here the CDR3 DNA reads TGTGCCACCACGGACAACAGGGGTGCAGATACGCAGTATTTT.